These 6 T cell receptor beta chains came from one sample sequenced in a study of blood T cell repertoires in COVID-19. Measured with immunoSEQ multiplex PCR; TCRdb has only the in-frame clones, and not every one. The sample has roughly 53,000 clones, about nine tenths seen once. Sequencing input: peripheral blood. The source is a human donor in a cohort sampled during active COVID-19.

In this sample, this clone turned up a few times. The V call is TRBV6-5, the J call TRBJ1-3; D gene ambiguous. The germline CDR1 and CDR2 sequences are MNHEY and SVGAGI. V was pared by 6 bases and J by 4 bases, with 13 bases between. This CDR3 is 14 amino acids long. The CDR3 spells CASREGIIGNTIYF. CDR3 sequence (DNA): TGTGCCAGCAGGGAGGGTATAATCGGAAACACCATATATTTT.

The J gene is TRBJ2-1, the V gene TRBV10-3, with D maybe TRBD1 (6 bases). From germline, CDR1 is ENHRY and CDR2 SYGVKD. V dropped 0 bases and J dropped 8 bases, with 14 bases sitting between them. The CDR3 consists of 15 residues. In DNA, the CDR3 is TGTGCCATCAGTGAGTCTAGGACAGCTAACGATGAGCAGTTCTTC. It translates to CAISESRTANDEQFF.

This sequence joins TRBV5-1 and TRBJ2-1, with 11 positions matching TRBD2. The CDR3 covers 15 residues. The ends lost 4 bases at V and 5 bases at J; junction bases unmatched: 5. Germline V gives CDR1 SGHRS, CDR2 YFSETQ. CDR3 region: CASSGGTSGHNEQFF. As DNA, the CDR3 is TGCGCCAGCAGCGGCGGGACTAGCGGTCACAATGAGCAGTTCTTC.

V usage is TRBV7-3 and J usage is TRBJ2-3; 8 bases line up with TRBD2. Trimming took 1 base from V and 4 from J; bases not matched to a gene: 1. Germline CDR1 is SGHTA and CDR2 is FQGTGA. The CDR3 runs 14 residues. CDR3 residues: CASSLKTSADTQYF. CDR3 in DNA: TGTGCCAGCAGCTTAAAGACTAGCGCAGATACGCAGTATTTT.

The chain couples TRBV6-5 to TRBJ1-5; D remains unclear. The CDR3 runs to 15 residues. Germline values: CDR1 MNHEY, CDR2 SVGAGI. The ends were cut back, 0 bases at V and 1 base at J, with 7 bases in the middle. The CDR3 DNA is TGTGCCAGCAGTTACTCACCCGGGAGCAATCAGCCCCAGCATTTT. Protein sequence: CASSYSPGSNQPQHF.

The V gene is TRBV28, the J gene TRBJ1-4; possibly TRBD1 for D (5 bases). Per germline, CDR1 MDHEN and CDR2 SYDVKM. Trimming cost V 2 bases and J 1 base, with 20 bases left between them. The CDR3 is made up of 19 amino acids. CDR3 nucleotides: TGTGCCAGCAGTTTAAGGCAGGGAAGAGGTGGCGGAACTAATGAAAAACTGTTTTTT. Protein product: CASSLRQGRGGGTNEKLFF.